This T cell receptor (beta chain) was recorded in a study of blood T cells in healthy people across ages. Notes on the study in general: Naive T cell percentage showed a strong correlation with TCR beta diversity. Per million T cells, the diversity of TCR beta decreased roughly linearly as age advanced. Comparison with aged donors showed that long-lived donors had more naive CD4+ cells and higher diversity.

This clonotype has a handful of counts. As yet, its antigen is unknown. Every donor contributed roughly 10 milliliters of peripheral blood by blood draw. Next came a second PCR, run for about 7 to 12 cycles, which used a sample-barcoded 5' primer along with a J-beta primer mix. TCRdb itself ran the 5' RACE reads through MiXCR, one entry per CDR3 protein. This sample has 1.6 million or so distinct CDR3 sequences, with about 35% found just once. The sample taken for sequencing was blood. The receptor was derived from a woman in her twenties or thirties in good health.

The CDR3 loop is CASSQDHSTLSGANVLTF. The CDR3 DNA reads as TGTGCCAGCAGCCAAGACCACAGCACCCTCTCTGGGGCCAACGTCCTGACTTTC. The V and J genes are TRBV3-1 and TRBJ2-6; D unclear. The V end was cut by 0 bases, the J end by 0 bases, with 12 bases between. The CDR3 is 18 amino acids. In germline, CDR1 is LGHDT, CDR2 YNNKEL (reference sequence).